The 22 T cell receptor beta chains below all came from one sample that was sequenced in a study of blood T cell repertoires in COVID-19. Clones were sequenced by immunoSEQ multiplex PCR, and TCRdb holds only the in-frame ones, with some missing. The sample includes 40,000 to 50,000 clones, around 85% of them seen just once. The sequenced sample was peripheral blood. The origin of the receptors is a human donor in a cohort sampled during active COVID-19. The donor label of this sample is uncertain.

The CDR3, as DNA: TGTGCCAGCAGCTCTGGCCCCCGGGACAACTACAATGAGCAGTTCTTC. This translates into CASSSGPRDNYNEQFF. V gene TRBV2 combines with J gene TRBJ2-1; TRBD1 is a possible D gene (6 bases). V dropped 6 bases and J dropped 3 bases, with 18 bases sitting between them. Germline CDR1 and CDR2: SNHLY and FYNNEI. There are 16 residues in the CDR3.

The V and J genes are TRBV5-5 and TRBJ2-7; D possibly corresponds to TRBD1 (6 bases). CDR3 length: 13 residues. The germline gives CDR1 SGHKS, CDR2 YYEKEE (reference sequence). V was clipped by 4 bases and J by 3 bases, with 11 bases between them. The CDR3 sequence: CASSRGQRYEQYF. CDR3 DNA sequence: TGTGCCAGCAGCAGAGGACAGCGCTACGAGCAGTACTTC.

The chain links TRBV3-1 (or the pseudogene TRBV3-2) to TRBJ1-3; D not certain. Per the germline V gene, CDR1 is LGHDT and CDR2 is YNNKEL (reference sequence). Trimming pared 4 bases from V and 4 bases from J, leaving 17 bases between. The CDR3 has 16 residues. The CDR3 DNA sequence: TGTGCCAGCAGCCCACCCGGGCCACGAGGGGGAAACACCATATATTTT. It translates to CASSPPGPRGGNTIYF.

The chain links TRBV5-1 to TRBJ1-5, with TRBD1 as a possible D gene (5 bases). Germline CDR1 SGHRS, CDR2 YFSETQ. Trimming cost V 0 bases and J 2 bases, with 6 bases left between them. The CDR3 sequence is 14 residues long. The CDR3 coding sequence is TGCGCCAGCAGCTTGGAAGGGGGCAATCAGCCCCAGCATTTT. Translated, it gives CASSLEGGNQPQHF.

This chain's CDR3 is CASSPGTGATDTQYF. DNA for the CDR3: TGTGCCAGCAGCCCAGGGACAGGGGCAACAGATACGCAGTATTTT. The rearrangement joins TRBV7-9 to TRBJ2-3; TRBD1 matches 10 bases. The V gene's germline CDR1 is SEHNR and CDR2 FQNEAQ (reference sequence). This CDR3 has 15 residues. The J segment lost 3 bases and the V segment lost 5 bases, leaving 5 bases of the junction unmatched. Supplemented by reference TRBV7-9 and TRBJ2-3, the full variable domain reads DTGVSQNPRHKITKRGQNVTFRCDPISEHNRLYWYRQTLGQGPEFLTYFQNEAQLEKSRLLSDRFSAERPKGSFSTLEIQRTEQGDSAMYLCASSPGTGATDTQYFGPGTRLTVL.

The rearrangement joins TRBV12-3 or TRBV12-4 to TRBJ2-3; D is unresolved. There are 12 residues in the CDR3. The V gene lost 7 bases and the J gene lost 0 bases, with 5 bases spanning the gap. CDR3 sequence: CASTLSTDTQYF. In DNA form, the CDR3 reads TGTGCCAGCACCCTCAGCACAGATACGCAGTATTTT.

This sequence joins TRBV11-2 and TRBJ2-7; the D gene is possibly TRBD2 (7 bases). The CDR3 has 16 amino acids. Trimming shortened V by 6 bases and J by 2 bases, and 20 bases separated the two germline ends. CDR1 is SGHAT, CDR2 FQNNGV, per germline. For the CDR3, the DNA is TGTGCCAGCAGTATCCTTCCGGCGGGGGCCGCCTACGAGCAGTACTTC. Translating gives CASSILPAGAAYEQYF.

The genes are TRBV29-1 and TRBJ1-2; D ambiguous. This CDR3 region has 14 residues. Germline V lookup: CDR1 SQVTM, CDR2 ANQGSEA. The V end lost 6 bases, the J end lost 2 bases, and 16 bases lay between the germline ends. The chain's CDR3 is CSVERGPGNYGYTF. For the CDR3, the DNA is TGCAGCGTCGAGCGGGGTCCCGGGAACTATGGCTACACCTTC. Complete variable domain (other parts from reference TRBV29-1 and TRBJ1-2): SAVISQKPSRDICQRGTSLTIQCQVDSQVTMMFWYRQQPGQSLTLIATANQGSEATYESGFVIDKFPISRPNLTFSTLTVSNMSPEDSSIYLCSVERGPGNYGYTFGSGTRLTVV.

V usage is TRBV7-2 and J usage is TRBJ2-5, with 8 bases lining up with TRBD1. Per the germline V gene, CDR1 is SGHTA and CDR2 is FQGNSA. The ends lost 1 base at V and 5 bases at J; junction bases unmatched: 12. The CDR3 extends over 17 amino acids. The CDR3 nucleotides read TGTGCCAGCAGCTTAGTATTTGGCAGGGGGCCGCGGGAGACCCAGTACTTC. Protein: CASSLVFGRGPRETQYF.

V gene TRBV5-6 combines with J gene TRBJ2-7; D perhaps matches TRBD1 (6 bases). V lost 2 bases, J lost 4 bases, and 13 bases lay in between. Germline V lookup: CDR1 SGHDT, CDR2 YYEEEE. The CDR3 has 14 residues. In DNA form, the CDR3 reads TGTGCCAGCAGCTTAACTCCGACAGGATACGAGCAGTACTTC. Translating it yields CASSLTPTGYEQYF.

The J gene is TRBJ2-3, the V gene TRBV19, with D possibly being TRBD1 (6 bases). The CDR3 runs to 14 residues. Between the trimmed V and J ends, which lost 10 bases and 1 base, there was a span of 15 bases. Germline lookup yields CDR1 LNHDA and CDR2 SQIVND (reference sequence). CDR3 sequence: CATGWGPRTDTQYF. In nucleotides, the CDR3 is TGTGCCACCGGATGGGGGCCCCGCACAGATACGCAGTATTTT.

The sample holds one count of this clone. This chain joins TRBV19 and TRBJ2-5; D ambiguous. V was cut by 3 bases and J by 2 bases, with 7 bases left in between. This CDR3 region has 13 residues. From germline, CDR1 is LNHDA and CDR2 SQIVND (reference sequence). CDR3 bases: TGTGCCAGTAGTATCGATCGGCAAGAGACCCAGTACTTC. Protein: CASSIDRQETQYF.

J is TRBJ1-5 and V is TRBV10-2, with D possibly matching TRBD1 (6 bases). The CDR3 has 15 amino acids. V lost 3 bases, J lost 3 bases, and 12 bases lay in between. From germline, CDR1 is WSHSY and CDR2 SAAADI. Written as DNA, the CDR3 is TGCGCCAGCAGTGATCACAGGGTTGACAATCAGCCCCAGCATTTT. It yields the protein CASSDHRVDNQPQHF.

The chain uses TRBV9 and TRBJ1-2, with 7 bases identical to TRBD1. The CDR3 spans 13 residues. Germline CDR1 reads SGDLS; CDR2 reads YYNGEE. The V and J ends lost 3 bases and 4 bases, in that order; junction bases with no gene match: 3. The chain's CDR3 is CASSAQGTYGYTF. CDR3 nucleotides: TGTGCCAGCAGCGCACAGGGGACCTATGGCTACACCTTC.

This chain links TRBV28 with TRBJ2-3; 11 bases agree with TRBD1. Germline V gene lookup returns CDR1 MDHEN and CDR2 SYDVKM. CDR3 size: 16 residues. V dropped 5 bases and J dropped 4; count of bases not matched to a gene: 8. Here the CDR3 reads CASSVPGQGVSDTQYF. The DNA of the CDR3 is TGTGCCAGCAGTGTTCCGGGACAGGGGGTATCAGATACGCAGTATTTT. The full variable domain, rest sourced from reference TRBV28 and TRBJ2-3, is DVKVTQSSRYLVKRTGEKVFLECVQDMDHENMFWYRQDPGLGLRLIYFSYDVKMKEKGDIPEGYSVSREKKERFSLILESASTNQTSMYLCASSVPGQGVSDTQYFGPGTRLTVL.

The chain has TRBV29-1 and TRBJ2-1, with 11 bases that match TRBD2. Germline V gives CDR1 SQVTM, CDR2 ANQGSEA. The CDR3 sequence is 15 residues long. The V gene end was trimmed by 7 bases and the J gene end by 6 bases; junction bases not matched to a gene: 11. The CDR3 here is CSAYIAGGFVNEQFF. CDR3 nucleotide sequence: TGCAGCGCCTACATAGCGGGGGGGTTTGTCAATGAGCAGTTCTTC.

Remarks on this clone: The junction departs from the called germline gene at one end, perhaps through a read error. The chain recombines TRBV7-7 with TRBJ2-5, with TRBD1 matching 7 bases. Per the germline V gene, CDR1 is SSHAT and CDR2 is FNYEAQ (reference sequence). The CDR3 length is 15 residues. The DNA for the CDR3 is TGTGCTAGCAGCTTAGGGACAGACCCTCAAGAGACCCAGTACTTC. This encodes CASSLGTDPQETQYF.

This clone was seen a few times. Other DNA sequences of this sample code for an identical CDR3. This chain connects TRBV7-9 to TRBJ1-6; 9 nucleotides line up with TRBD1. The CDR3 is 15 amino acids. Germline lookup yields CDR1 SEHNR and CDR2 FQNEAQ (reference sequence). V dropped 1 base and J dropped 7; count of bases not matched to a gene: 2. The CDR3 DNA reads TGTGCCAGCAGCTTAGAAGGGACAGGGAATTCACCCCTCCACTTT. Its translation is CASSLEGTGNSPLHF.

The V gene is TRBV28, the J gene TRBJ2-1; tentatively, D is TRBD2 (6 bases). The CDR3 contains 16 residues. V lost 0 bases to trimming and J lost 9 bases, with 18 bases between them. Germline V gene lookup returns CDR1 MDHEN and CDR2 SYDVKM. The CDR3 region is CASSLWRTTPTSEQFF. CDR3 DNA sequence: TGTGCCAGCAGTTTATGGAGGACTACTCCTACAAGTGAGCAGTTCTTC. The full variable domain, rest sourced from reference TRBV28 and TRBJ2-1, is DVKVTQSSRYLVKRTGEKVFLECVQDMDHENMFWYRQDPGLGLRLIYFSYDVKMKEKGDIPEGYSVSREKKERFSLILESASTNQTSMYLCASSLWRTTPTSEQFFGPGTRLTVL.

This clone was found a few times. V usage is TRBV6-5 and J usage is TRBJ1-2, with 10 bases lining up with TRBD1. The J segment lost 8 bases and the V segment lost 5 bases, leaving 5 bases of the junction unmatched. The CDR3 has 13 residues. From germline, CDR1 is MNHEY and CDR2 SVGAGI. The CDR3 here is CASSRDRGGGYTF. CDR3 bases: TGTGCCAGCAGTAGGGACAGGGGAGGCGGCTACACCTTC.

The gene calls are TRBV5-5 and TRBJ2-2; D gene ambiguous. Germline values: CDR1 SGHKS, CDR2 YYEKEE (reference sequence). This CDR3 is built from 16 residues. Trimming shortened V by 4 bases and J by 1 base, and 14 bases separated the two germline ends. The DNA of the CDR3 is TGTGCCAGCAGCGCTGAGCTACGGTTGAACACCGGGGAGCTGTTTTTT. This codes for CASSAELRLNTGELFF.

The chain combines TRBV7-6 with TRBJ2-2, with 10 bases matching TRBD1. The CDR3 covers 16 residues. J was trimmed by 2 bases and V by 5 bases; bases with no gene match: 5. The germline V gene encodes CDR1 SGHVS and CDR2 FNYEAQ. The CDR3 coding sequence is TGTGCCAGCAGCGGGGGACAGGGGATAAACACCGGGGAGCTGTTTTTT. Translated, it gives CASSGGQGINTGELFF.